This T cell receptor beta chain is from a study of CD8 T cells in Susac syndrome. Reverse transcription of roughly 0.5 to 1 ug RNA used random hexamers. Amplification of TCR beta CDR3 was carried out by immunoSEQ multiplex PCR, which covered 54 Vbeta and 13 Jbeta segments. MiXCR, applied by TCRdb to the immunoSEQ multiplex PCR reads, yields one record per CDR3 protein. This sample has 250,000 to 300,000 distinct CDR3 sequences, with approximately 85% found just once. TCR beta from blood CD8+ and CD4+ T cells was sequenced. The multiple sclerosis controls consisted of treatment-naive patients with relapsing-remitting disease, either stable or active. V lost 3 bases and J 5 bases, leaving 11 bases between the germline ends. This CDR3 is built from 13 residues.

The chain links TRBV12-3 or TRBV12-4 to TRBJ2-7; D is unclear. The specimen sequenced was CD8+ T cells from PBMCs. The clonotype was recovered from a human donor with multiple sclerosis. This CDR3 is CASSFVSFHEQYF. The DNA of the CDR3 is TGTGCCAGCAGTTTCGTCTCCTTCCACGAGCAGTACTTC.